Below, 12 T cell receptor beta chains from the same sample are listed, as sequenced in a study of T cell changes during pregnancy in multiple sclerosis. Clones were read by immunoSEQ multiplex PCR, and TCRdb kept only the in-frame ones, dropping some. The table records roughly 60,000 clones, roughly nine tenths of them present only once. Sample: peripheral blood, taken before pregnancy. The source is a female donor with multiple sclerosis, enrolled in a pregnancy study.

The chain uses TRBV11-2 and TRBJ1-2; D not resolved. Germline CDR1 and CDR2: SGHAT and FQNNGV. CDR3 length equals 15 residues. Trimming cost V 5 bases and J 3 bases, with 16 bases left between them. CDR3 sequence reads: CASSPRWAAYYGYTF. The CDR3 DNA is TGTGCCAGCAGCCCGCGATGGGCAGCCTACTATGGCTACACCTTC.

The gene calls are TRBV5-1 and TRBJ1-1; the D gene is possibly TRBD1 (6 bases). Between the trimmed V and J ends, which lost 2 bases and 3 bases, there was a span of 11 bases. CDR1 is SGHRS and CDR2 is YFSETQ in the germline V gene. The CDR3 is 14 residues long. The CDR3 DNA follows: TGCGCCAGCAGCTTACAGGGAAGGGACACTGAAGCTTTCTTT. Translated, it gives CASSLQGRDTEAFF.

This rearrangement joins TRBV5-1 to TRBJ2-2; TRBD2 matches 8 bases. Losses at the gene ends were 4 bases for V and 4 bases for J; bases not matched to a gene: 9. This CDR3 is 16 amino acids long. CDR1 is SGHRS and CDR2 is YFSETQ in the germline V gene. Here the CDR3 reads CASSPVGGGTTGELFF. The CDR3 DNA reads as TGCGCCAGCAGCCCGGTCGGGGGGGGGACCACCGGGGAGCTGTTTTTT.

The chain links TRBV7-2 to TRBJ1-1; 7 positions match TRBD1. The length of the CDR3 is 16 residues. With 0 bases clipped from V and 3 bases from J, the junction kept 7 bases outside the gene matches. CDR1 and CDR2 (germline): SGHTA, FQGNSA. The CDR3, as DNA: TGTGCCAGCAGCTTAGCGTCCGGACAGGTATACACTGAAGCTTTCTTT. This gives the protein CASSLASGQVYTEAFF. Variable domain in full (rest from reference TRBV7-2 and TRBJ1-1): GAGVSQSPSNKVTEKGKDVELRCDPISGHTALYWYRQSLGQGLEFLIYFQGNSAPDKSGLPSDRFSAERTGGSVSTLTIQRTQQEDSAVYLCASSLASGQVYTEAFFGQGTRLTVV.

The chain is built from TRBV15 and TRBJ2-2; 8 bases agree with TRBD1. Germline-derived CDR1 and CDR2 are LNHNV and YYDKDF (reference sequence). The CDR3 is 15 residues long. The V segment lost 3 bases and the J segment 4 bases; nucleotides outside the gene matches: 4. In nucleotides, the CDR3 is TGTGCCACCAGCAGCTCGGGGACAGGCACCGGGGAGCTGTTTTTT. This translates into CATSSSGTGTGELFF.

This sequence joins TRBV19 and TRBJ1-3; TRBD1 is a possible D gene (5 bases). Trimming left V 3 bases short and J 0 bases short, with 12 bases between. CDR1 is LNHDA, CDR2 SQIVND, per germline (reference sequence). CDR3 length: 16 amino acids. CDR3 loop: CASSMQHRSSGNTIYF. The CDR3 coding sequence is TGTGCCAGTAGTATGCAGCACAGGAGCTCTGGAAACACCATATATTTT.

The chain combines TRBV7-9 with TRBJ1-2; 7 bases align to TRBD1. Trimming removed 6 bases from V and 4 bases from J; junction bases left unmatched: 14. This CDR3 contains 16 residues. Germline-derived CDR1 and CDR2 are SEHNR and FQNEAQ (reference sequence). DNA of the CDR3: TGTGCCAGCAGTTCAGGAGGCGAGGGGGCAAGCTATGGCTACACCTTC. It codes for CASSSGGEGASYGYTF.

The V gene is TRBV4-1, the J gene TRBJ2-7; TRBD2 matches at 8 bases. The J segment lost 4 bases and the V segment lost 3 bases, leaving 11 bases of the junction unmatched. Germline-derived CDR1 and CDR2 are MGHRA and YSYEKL. The CDR3 consists of 16 residues. The CDR3 bases are TGCGCCAGCAGCCAGTTCACCGGGACTAGAGATTACGAGCAGTACTTC. This sequence encodes CASSQFTGTRDYEQYF.

The chain carries TRBV23-1 and TRBJ1-5, with 10 nucleotides matching TRBD1. TRBV23-1 is assigned to the ORF class and has an uncertain function. There are 17 residues in the CDR3. The trim removed 0 bases at V and 7 bases at J, leaving 9 bases unmatched. The DNA for the CDR3 is TGCGCCAGCAGTCAATCGGAGGGACAGGGGAGTCGGCAGCCCCAGCATTTT. This gives the protein CASSQSEGQGSRQPQHF.

The J gene is TRBJ2-7, the V gene TRBV19; D is perhaps TRBD1 (5 bases). The CDR3 loop spans 12 amino acids. V dropped 2 bases and J dropped 4 bases, with 6 bases sitting between them. Per germline, CDR1 LNHDA and CDR2 SQIVND (reference sequence). The CDR3 DNA is TGTGCCAGTAGTATACAGGGATACGAGCAGTACTTC. This gives the protein CASSIQGYEQYF. Variable domain in full (rest from reference TRBV19 and TRBJ2-7): DGGITQSPKYLFRKEGQNVTLSCEQNLNHDAMYWYRQDPGQGLRLIYYSQIVNDFQKGDIAEGYSVSREKKESFPLTVTSAQKNPTAFYLCASSIQGYEQYFGPGTRLTVT.

The rearrangement joins TRBV5-4 to TRBJ1-1, with D hard to call. This CDR3 has 15 amino acids. V dropped 0 bases and J dropped 4 bases, with 13 bases sitting between them. CDR1 and CDR2 from the germline V gene are SGHNT and YYREEE (reference sequence). The CDR3 nucleotides read TGTGCCAGCAGCTTGGTTCCAGGAGGCGGCACTGAAGCTTTCTTT. Translated: CASSLVPGGGTEAFF.

The chain carries TRBV6-6 and TRBJ1-5; D is possibly TRBD1 (5 bases). The CDR3 extends over 15 amino acids. Germline V gene data show CDR1 as MNHNY and CDR2 as SVGAGI (reference sequence). Trimming left V 0 bases short and J 3 bases short, with 9 bases between. The CDR3, as DNA: TGTGCCAGCAGTTACTCCCGACAGAACAATCAGCCCCAGCATTTT. Protein product: CASSYSRQNNQPQHF.